This entry lists 2 T cell receptor beta chains sequenced from one sample in a study of shared clonotypes between healthy human individuals. Assay: immunoSEQ multiplex PCR; the TCRdb copy retains only in-frame clones and omits some. The sample has around 2.1 million clones, under 97% seen once; the top ten hold less than 0.15%. Sequenced input: naive CD4+ T cells sorted from blood. Subset here: CD45RA+ positively selected. All receptors derive from a man younger than 35 in good health.

The rearrangement joins TRBV5-1 to TRBJ2-7; 9 bases are shared with TRBD1. Germline CDR1 is SGHRS and CDR2 is YFSETQ. This CDR3 is 15 amino acids long. J was trimmed by 4 bases and V by 4 bases; bases with no gene match: 9. CDR3 nucleotide sequence: TGCGCCAGCAGCCCCTGGACAGGGGTAGAGTACGAGCAGTACTTC. It yields the protein CASSPWTGVEYEQYF.

The rearrangement uses TRBV7-3 and TRBJ1-1; D is possibly TRBD1 (5 bases). V was clipped by 0 bases and J by 0 bases, with 8 bases between them. The CDR3 is 15 residues long. The germline gives CDR1 SGHTA, CDR2 FQGTGA. The CDR3 here is CASSLTGAMNTEAFF. CDR3 nucleotides: TGTGCCAGCAGCTTAACCGGGGCCATGAACACTGAAGCTTTCTTT.